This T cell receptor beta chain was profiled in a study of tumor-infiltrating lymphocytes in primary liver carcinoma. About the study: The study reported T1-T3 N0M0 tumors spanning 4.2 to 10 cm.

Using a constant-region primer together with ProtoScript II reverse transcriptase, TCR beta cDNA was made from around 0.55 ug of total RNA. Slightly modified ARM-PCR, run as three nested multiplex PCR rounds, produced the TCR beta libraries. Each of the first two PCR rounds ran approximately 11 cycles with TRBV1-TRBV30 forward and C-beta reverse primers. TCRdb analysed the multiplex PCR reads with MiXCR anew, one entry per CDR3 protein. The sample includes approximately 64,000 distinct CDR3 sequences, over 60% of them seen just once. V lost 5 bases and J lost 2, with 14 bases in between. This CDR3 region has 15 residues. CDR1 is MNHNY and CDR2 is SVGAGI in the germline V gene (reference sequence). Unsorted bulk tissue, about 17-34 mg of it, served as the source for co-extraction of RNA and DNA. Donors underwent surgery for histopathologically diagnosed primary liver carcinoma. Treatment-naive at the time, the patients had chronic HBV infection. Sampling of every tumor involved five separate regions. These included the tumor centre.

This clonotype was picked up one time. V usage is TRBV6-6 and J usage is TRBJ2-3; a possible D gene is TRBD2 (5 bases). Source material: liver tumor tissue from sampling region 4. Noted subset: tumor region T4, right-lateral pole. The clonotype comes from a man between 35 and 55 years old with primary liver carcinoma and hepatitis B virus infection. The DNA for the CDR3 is TGTGCCAGCAGTCCCATCATGGGAGTCACAGATACGCAGTATTTT. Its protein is CASSPIMGVTDTQYF.